The 13 T cell receptor beta chains below were found in one sample sequenced in a study of cytomegalovirus exposure and HLA in healthy donors (dated by TCRdb to 2016 to 2017). The library was built by means of the immunoSEQ multiplex PCR assay. This is the immuneACCESS table as TCRdb keeps it, with only in-frame sequences that have V and J called. A part of the clones is gone; compared with another copy, unresolved V genes explain less than half, and the rest is unexplained. Here the sample has fewer than 75,000 clones; about 95% occur a single time. The top ten hold 1.5% to 2% of the sample. The sequencing sample was made of PBMCs. Source of these receptors: a woman in her late teens or twenties in good health and CMV-seropositive.

The V gene is TRBV6-1, the J gene TRBJ1-4; D remains ambiguous. The germline V and J ends were trimmed by 10 bases and 7 bases, with 13 bases remaining between them. Germline values: CDR1 MNHNS, CDR2 SASEGT. The CDR3 is 12 residues long. CDR3 nucleotide sequence: TGTGCCATTCGAACGGGATCTGAAAAACTGTTTTTT. It specifies CAIRTGSEKLFF.

This sequence joins TRBV6-1 and TRBJ2-7; D may be TRBD1 (7 bases). The V gene's germline CDR1 is MNHNS and CDR2 SASEGT. Trimming took off 6 bases at V and 4 bases at J, with 13 bases between the two ends. The CDR3 extends over 13 amino acids. The CDR3 coding sequence is TGTGCCAGCAGCCAGGGGGGTCCTTACGAGCAGTACTTC. Translated, it gives CASSQGGPYEQYF.

The J gene is TRBJ2-2, the V gene TRBV9; the match to TRBD1 covers 8 bases. The V gene end was trimmed by 4 bases and the J gene end by 3 bases; junction bases not matched to a gene: 11. In germline, CDR1 is SGDLS, CDR2 YYNGEE. The CDR3 sequence is 17 residues long. In DNA, the CDR3 is TGTGCCAGCAGCACGCGCCAGACAGGGGACGACACCGGGGAGCTGTTTTTT. Encoded protein: CASSTRQTGDDTGELFF.

This clone was seen more than once but under ten times. The chain joins TRBV19 to TRBJ1-1, with TRBD1 matching 7 bases. The ends lost 9 bases at V and 0 bases at J; junction bases unmatched: 7. CDR1 LNHDA and CDR2 SQIVND come from the germline V gene (reference sequence). The CDR3 totals 14 residues. The CDR3 region has the DNA TGTGCCAGCCAGGGGGGTCGCATGAACACTGAAGCTTTCTTT. It is translated as CASQGGRMNTEAFF.

The chain uses TRBV19 and TRBJ2-7, with D possibly being TRBD2 (5 bases). V lost 3 bases and J 6 bases, leaving 9 bases between the germline ends. The CDR3 length is 12 residues. In germline, CDR1 is LNHDA, CDR2 SQIVND (reference sequence). The CDR3 DNA reads as TGTGCCAGTAGTATGTCGGGGTCCGAGCAGTACTTC. This sequence encodes CASSMSGSEQYF.

The gene calls are TRBV29-1 and TRBJ2-7, with TRBD1 identical over 10 bases. CDR3 length: 18 amino acids. Germline V gene lookup returns CDR1 SQVTM and CDR2 ANQGSEA. J lost 2 bases, V lost 6 bases, and 19 bases had no gene match. In nucleotides, the CDR3 is TGCAGCGTGCGGGGCGGGACAGGGGTCCCGGGGGGAGCCTACGAGCAGTACTTC. It translates to CSVRGGTGVPGGAYEQYF.

This chain uses TRBV27 with TRBJ1-1, with D possibly being TRBD1 (5 bases). The CDR3 covers 15 residues. Germline V lookup: CDR1 MNHEY, CDR2 SMNVEV (reference sequence). The V end was cut by 5 bases, the J end by 5 bases, with 18 bases between. CDR3 residues: CASSPPGGERTEAFF. The CDR3 DNA follows: TGTGCCAGCAGTCCCCCGGGGGGGGAGCGGACTGAAGCTTTCTTT.

This rearrangement joins TRBV2 to TRBJ2-3; TRBD1 agrees at 9 bases. CDR1 and CDR2 from the germline V gene are SNHLY and FYNNEI. With 5 bases clipped from V and 4 bases from J, the junction kept 4 bases outside the gene matches. The CDR3 is 14 amino acids. CDR3 nucleotide sequence: TGTGCCAGCAGTCGTGGACAGGGGCCAGATACGCAGTATTTT. Protein: CASSRGQGPDTQYF. Full variable domain (remainder filled in from reference TRBV2 and TRBJ2-3): EPEVTQTPSHQVTQMGQEVILRCVPISNHLYFYWYRQILGQKVEFLVSFYNNEISEKSEIFDDQFSVERPDGSNFTLKIRSTKLEDSAMYFCASSRGQGPDTQYFGPGTRLTVL.

This rearrangement joins TRBV6-6 to TRBJ1-2, with no clear D. The V end lost 2 bases, the J end lost 0 bases, and 7 bases lay between the germline ends. Germline lookup yields CDR1 MNHNY and CDR2 SVGAGI (reference sequence). The CDR3 extends over 14 amino acids. This chain's CDR3 is CASSYPQTNYGYTF. Here the CDR3 DNA reads TGTGCCAGCAGTTACCCGCAGACTAACTATGGCTACACCTTC.

This sequence joins TRBV6-6 and TRBJ2-5, with a tentative D call TRBD2 (6 bases). Germline lookup yields CDR1 MNHNY and CDR2 SVGAGI (reference sequence). Trimming shortened V by 6 bases and J by 0 bases, and 17 bases separated the two germline ends. This CDR3 contains 16 residues. As DNA, the CDR3 is TGTGCCAGCAGGTATCCAACCGCGGGAAACCAAGAGACCCAGTACTTC. As protein: CASRYPTAGNQETQYF.

This clone has only one observation. The rearrangement links TRBV9 to TRBJ2-1; D is undetermined. Trimming took 4 bases from V and 0 from J, leaving 17 bases between them. The germline gives CDR1 SGDLS, CDR2 YYNGEE. CDR3 size: 17 residues. CDR3 sequence reads: CASSLDPRRSSYNEQFF. The CDR3 nucleotides read TGTGCCAGCAGCCTTGACCCCCGAAGGAGCTCCTACAATGAGCAGTTCTTC.

This clone was seen only once. The V call is TRBV7-7, the J call TRBJ2-2, with 7 nucleotides matching TRBD1. V trimming: 5 bases; J trimming: 1 base; junction bases outside the gene matches: 7. This CDR3 is 16 amino acids long. CDR1 SSHAT and CDR2 FNYEAQ come from the germline V gene (reference sequence). CDR3 amino acids: CASSQRDSQNTGELFF. The CDR3 DNA reads as TGTGCCAGCAGCCAAAGGGACAGCCAGAACACCGGGGAGCTGTTTTTT.

This sequence joins TRBV6-5 and TRBJ1-5; 9 bases match TRBD1. The CDR3 covers 14 residues. V trimming: 5 bases; J trimming: 4 bases; junction bases outside the gene matches: 3. CDR1 and CDR2 from the germline V gene are MNHEY and SVGAGI. CDR3 DNA sequence: TGTGCCAGCAGTGCCGGGACAGGGAATCAGCCCCAGCATTTT. Residues: CASSAGTGNQPQHF.